The rows below give T cell receptor beta chains drawn from one sample of a study of T-cell reconstitution after alpha-beta-depleted transplantation in children. MiXCR, applied by TCRdb to the PCR reads, yields one record per CDR3 protein. Of more than 200,000 distinct CDR3 sequences listed, 9.7% are singletons. Sequenced here: PBMCs from the stem cell graft donor, sampled from the stem cell graft. All receptors derive from a human donor who donated a stem cell graft to a child with SCID. CDR3s include the opening cysteine and the closing phenylalanine or tryptophan. A D gene is named only where the DNA matches it firmly. Part of the rows lack a size; the others show once, few, many or a class for expanded clones.

many	TRBV9	TRBD1	TRBJ2-7	TGTGCCAGCAGCCCCCGGGACAGGGTCTACGAGCAGTACTTC	CASSPRDRVYEQYF
many	TRBV5-1	NA	TRBJ2-3	TGCGCCAGCAGCTTGGTATCCACAAGCGCGAAAGATACGCAGTATTTT	CASSLVSTSAKDTQYF
many	TRBV5-1	NA	TRBJ1-1	TGCGCCAGCAGCGACAGACGGGGGAATAAGAAAGCTTTCTTT	CASSDRRGNKKAFF
many	TRBV7-2	NA	TRBJ1-2	TGTGCCAGCAGCTTAGTAACCAAGACTAACTATGGCTACACCTTC	CASSLVTKTNYGYTF
many	TRBV5-1	TRBD1	TRBJ1-1	TGCGCCAGCAGCTTGTCCCTGACAGGGGACACTTTCTTT	CASSLSLTGDTFF
many	TRBV20-1	NA	TRBJ1-3	TGCAGTGCCCCAGGTCCATCTGGAAACACCATATATTTT	CSAPGPSGNTIYF
NA	TRBV4-1	TRBD1	TRBJ1-1	TGCGCCAGCAGCCAGGGGACAGGGCAGAACACTGAAGCTTTCTTT	CASSQGTGQNTEAFF
many	TRBV20-1	NA	TRBJ2-4	TGCAGTGCTAGTTTGTTAGCCAAAAACATTCAGTACTTC	CSASLLAKNIQYF
NA	TRBV7-2	TRBD1	TRBJ2-3	TGTGCCAGCAGCTTAGGTGCGGGACAGGGGCAGTATTTT	CASSLGAGQGQYF
many	TRBV7-6	NA	TRBJ2-1	TGTGCCAGCAGCTTAGGGGGCCCCGGGGGCGATGAGCAGTTCTTC	CASSLGGPGGDEQFF
NA	TRBV18	NA	TRBJ2-1	TGTGCCAGCTCACCACAGGAAGGCGGCCGGCAGTTCTTC	CASSPQEGGRQFF
many	TRBV4-1	NA	TRBJ1-1	TGCGCCAGCACGGGGCGGTGGAGAACCGGGACGGGGGACACTGAAGCTTTCTTT	CASTGRWRTGTGDTEAFF
many	TRBV3-1	NA	TRBJ2-2	TGTGCCAGCAGCCAAAGGTCCGGGGAGCTGTTTTTT	CASSQRSGELFF
many	TRBV20-1	NA	TRBJ2-3	TGCAGTTCAATCTCAGGAGAAGGCACAGATACGCAGTATTTT	CSSISGEGTDTQYF
few	TRBV7-2	TRBD2	TRBJ2-7	TGTGCCAGCAGCACACAACTCGCTAGCGGGTCCCCCTACGAGCAGTACTTC	CASSTQLASGSPYEQYF
many	TRBV12-3/TRBV12-4	NA	TRBJ1-3	TGTGCCAGCAGACCGACAGGCTCTGGAAACACCATATATTTT	CASRPTGSGNTIYF
many	TRBV7-9	NA	TRBJ1-6	TGTGCCAGCAGCTTAGGAGGAGGGAGGAATTCACCCCTCCACTTT	CASSLGGGRNSPLHF
NA	TRBV5-1	NA	TRBJ2-1	TGCGCCAGCAGCTTGGTGCCTCTCAATGAGCAGTTCTTC	CASSLVPLNEQFF
many	TRBV10-3	NA	TRBJ2-1	TGTGCCATCAGTGACAGCGGAGGGGGGGATGAGCAGTTCTTC	CAISDSGGGDEQFF
many	TRBV29-1	NA	TRBJ2-3	TGCGGCGGCGTGTCGCACGGGGGGCCCGCTAATACGCAGTATTTT	CGGVSHGGPANTQYF
many	TRBV18	NA	TRBJ1-4	TGTGCCAGCTCACCAGGCAGGGCAGCCTATAATGAAAAACTGTTTTTT	CASSPGRAAYNEKLFF
many	TRBV12-3/TRBV12-4	NA	TRBJ1-5	TGTGCCAGCAGTTTGGTGGATAGCAATCAGCCCCAGCATTTT	CASSLVDSNQPQHF
many	TRBV5-1	TRBD1	TRBJ2-1	TGCGCCAGCAGCTTGTCTGGGACAGGGGGTAGGGACAATGAGCAGTTCTTC	CASSLSGTGGRDNEQFF